The clone carrying this TCR beta chain was seen only a few times. This sample was taken from a study of blood T cell repertoires in COVID-19. The wider study: There were acute and convalescent COVID-19 samples, and they came from the United States, Italy and Spain. The analysed material was cDNA or gDNA that came from T cells, B-cell-depleted T cells, or PBMCs.

Germline CDR1 reads MNHEY; CDR2 reads SMNVEV (reference sequence). V gave up 6 bases and J gave up 0 bases, with 12 bases separating them. This CDR3 has 15 residues. Per the authors' pipeline: Estimates of nucleated cell counts were drawn from the amplification of reference gene primers. Sequenced by immunoSEQ multiplex PCR; TCRdb stores in-frame clones only, minus some. V, J and clone size derive from that table, while D and trimming were established from the DNA sequence. The sample includes over 250,000 clones, about 80% of them seen just once. Source material: peripheral blood. This receptor was identified in a woman aged 45-60 years who had recovered from COVID-19. The V call is TRBV27, the J call TRBJ2-1; D remains ambiguous. CDR3: CASRSFYGSYNEQFF. CDR3 bases: TGTGCCAGCAGGTCTTTTTACGGCTCCTACAATGAGCAGTTCTTC.